Below are 15 T cell receptor beta chains sequenced from a single sample in a study of blood T cell repertoires in COVID-19. The protocol was immunoSEQ multiplex PCR, while the TCRdb copy is restricted to in-frame clones and leaves out a portion. The table includes some 50,000 clones, roughly 84% detected once. Sequenced: peripheral blood. The receptor source for this set is a man aged 45-65 years with acute or convalescent COVID-19.

The rearrangement uses TRBV28 and TRBJ1-3; unclear D gene. CDR1 is MDHEN and CDR2 is SYDVKM in the germline V gene. The CDR3 runs to 16 residues. V gave up 6 bases and J gave up 1 base, with 16 bases separating them. The CDR3 is CASSRPGSLSGNTIYF. CDR3 DNA: TGTGCCAGCAGCCGACCGGGGAGTCTGTCTGGAAACACCATATATTTT.

This chain uses TRBV7-9 with TRBJ2-1; no firm D call. CDR1 is SEHNR and CDR2 is FQNEAQ in the germline V gene (reference sequence). Between the trimmed V and J ends, which lost 2 bases and 6 bases, there was a span of 14 bases. This CDR3 comprises 15 residues. The CDR3 coding sequence is TGTGCCAGCAGCTTAAGCGCATCGTTATCCAATGAGCAGTTCTTC. As protein: CASSLSASLSNEQFF.

CDR3 DNA sequence: TGTGCCAGCACCTCAGGGGAATCCTACGAGCAGTACTTC. Its protein product is CASTSGESYEQYF. This chain links TRBV5-4 with TRBJ2-7, with a possible D match to TRBD1 (6 bases). V was trimmed by 6 bases and J by 1 base, leaving 11 bases between them. Germline CDR1 and CDR2: SGHNT and YYREEE (reference sequence). This CDR3 is 13 amino acids long.

The CDR3 sequence is CASSLPVHGRPQHF. CDR3 bases: TGTGCCAGCAGTTTACCGGTTCATGGTCGGCCCCAGCATTTT. V and J are TRBV28 and TRBJ1-5, with D unresolved. This CDR3 is 14 amino acids long. V was cut by 2 bases and J by 9 bases, with 14 bases left in between. Germline loops: CDR1 MDHEN, CDR2 SYDVKM.

This sequence joins TRBV6-2 or TRBV6-3 and TRBJ2-5, with a tentative D call TRBD2 (7 bases). The germline V and J ends were trimmed by 4 bases and 5 bases, with 17 bases remaining between them. The CDR3 covers 15 residues. Germline V gene sequence: CDR1 MNHEY, CDR2 SVGEGT. CDR3 protein: CASSSLGKGGETQYF. Here the CDR3 DNA reads TGTGCCAGCAGTTCCCTAGGGAAGGGGGGGGAGACCCAGTACTTC.

There are a few counts of this clone. The genes are TRBV4-2 and TRBJ1-3; D unclear. V dropped 2 bases and J dropped 1 base, with 6 bases sitting between them. The germline V gene has CDR1 LGHNA and CDR2 YNFKEQ. The CDR3 runs to 14 residues. CDR3 nucleotides: TGTGCCAGCAGCCAACTAGGATCTGGAAACACCATATATTTT. It translates to CASSQLGSGNTIYF.

The V and J genes are TRBV7-2 and TRBJ2-7; D not certain. In germline, CDR1 is SGHTA, CDR2 FQGNSA. Trimming took 5 bases from V and 5 from J, leaving 10 bases between them. This CDR3 spans 12 amino acids. The CDR3 DNA reads as TGTGCCAGCAGCCCCCTAGGCAACGAGCAGTACTTC. Translation gives CASSPLGNEQYF.

This chain links TRBV28 with TRBJ2-1; possibly TRBD2 for D (7 bases). Germline assignment: CDR1 MDHEN and CDR2 SYDVKM. V lost 3 bases and J 2 bases, leaving 20 bases between the germline ends. This CDR3 region has 18 residues. This CDR3 reads CASSFGWGGIVPYNEQFF. The CDR3 DNA sequence: TGTGCCAGCAGTTTTGGTTGGGGGGGCATCGTACCCTACAATGAGCAGTTCTTC.

This sequence joins TRBV5-8 and TRBJ2-2; 9 bases map to TRBD1. The CDR3 is made up of 15 amino acids. The junction had 4 bases not matched to a gene; V was cut back by 4 bases and J by 3 bases. The germline V gene encodes CDR1 SGHTS and CDR2 YDEGEE. This chain's CDR3 is CASSTGTGHTGELFF. CDR3 coding DNA: TGTGCCAGCAGCACCGGGACAGGGCACACCGGGGAGCTGTTTTTT.

This clone was recorded a few times. This rearrangement joins TRBV4-3 to TRBJ1-3, with D unresolved. The CDR3 runs to 14 residues. Deletions cut 0 bases from V and 0 bases from J, with 3 bases between. CDR1 LGHNA and CDR2 YSLEER come from the germline V gene. CDR3 sequence reads: CASSQDYSGNTIYF. The CDR3 DNA reads TGCGCCAGCAGCCAAGATTACTCTGGAAACACCATATATTTT.

This clone was seen only a few times. This chain uses TRBV14 with TRBJ1-6; 8 positions match TRBD1. J was trimmed by 0 bases and V by 2 bases; bases with no gene match: 6. The CDR3 runs to 18 residues. Germline CDR1 is SGHDN and CDR2 is FVKESK. CDR3 DNA: TGTGCCAGCAGCCAACTCCGGACAGGGAGCTCCTATAATTCACCCCTCCACTTT. This codes for CASSQLRTGSSYNSPLHF. The complete variable domain, with remaining parts taken from reference TRBV14 and TRBJ1-6, reads EAGVTQFPSHSVIEKGQTVTLRCDPISGHDNLYWYRRVMGKEIKFLLHFVKESKQDESGMPNNRFLAERTGGTYSTLKVQPAELEDSGVYFCASSQLRTGSSYNSPLHFGNGTRLTVT.

This clone was found a few times. The CDR3 nucleotides read TGCGCCAGCAGTGAGTCAGGGGCGGCCTACGAGCAGTACTTC. It specifies CASSESGAAYEQYF. The V call is TRBV10-1, the J call TRBJ2-7, with D maybe TRBD1 (5 bases). The CDR3 is 14 amino acids. Trimming removed 0 bases from V and 2 bases from J, with 8 bases in between. The germline gives CDR1 WNHNN, CDR2 SYGVQD (reference sequence).

The V gene is TRBV28, the J gene TRBJ1-5; D is perhaps TRBD1 (5 bases). Per the germline V gene, CDR1 is MDHEN and CDR2 is SYDVKM. Trimming cost V 6 bases and J 7 bases, with 13 bases left between them. CDR3 length: 13 residues. The CDR3 DNA follows: TGTGCCAGCAGAAGACAGTTTAACCAGCCCCAGCATTTT. As protein: CASRRQFNQPQHF.

This chain joins TRBV29-1 and TRBJ2-3; the match to TRBD1 covers 10 bases. The CDR3 has 14 amino acids. Trimming took 5 bases from V and 2 from J; bases not matched to a gene: 4. Germline CDR1 and CDR2: SQVTM and ANQGSEA. The CDR3 protein is CSVTGQGTTDTQYF. CDR3 nucleotides: TGCAGCGTTACGGGACAGGGGACCACAGATACGCAGTATTTT.

DNA for the CDR3: TGTGCCTGGAGTAGACGTCTTGGAGGGAAAAGTAATGAAAAACTGTTTTTT. As protein: CAWSRRLGGKSNEKLFF. The chain employs TRBV30 and TRBJ1-4; D is uncertain. The V and J ends lost 2 bases and 4 bases respectively, with 20 bases between them. CDR3 length: 17 residues. Germline CDR1 GTSNPN, CDR2 SVGIG (reference sequence).